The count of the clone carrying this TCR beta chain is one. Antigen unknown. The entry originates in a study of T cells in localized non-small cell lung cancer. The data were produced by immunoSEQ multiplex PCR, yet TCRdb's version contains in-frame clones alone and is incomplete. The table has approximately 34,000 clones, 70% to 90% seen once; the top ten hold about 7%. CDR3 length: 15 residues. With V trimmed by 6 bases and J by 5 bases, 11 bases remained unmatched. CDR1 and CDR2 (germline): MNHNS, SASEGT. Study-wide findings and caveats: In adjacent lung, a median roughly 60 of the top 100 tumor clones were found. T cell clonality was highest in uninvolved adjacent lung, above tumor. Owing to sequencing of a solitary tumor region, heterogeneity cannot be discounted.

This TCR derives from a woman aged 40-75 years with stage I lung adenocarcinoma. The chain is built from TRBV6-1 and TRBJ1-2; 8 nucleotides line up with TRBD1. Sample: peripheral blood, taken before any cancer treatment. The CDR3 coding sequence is TGTGCCAGCAGCCCACAGCCCACAGGGGGGTATGGCTACACCTTC. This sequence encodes CASSPQPTGGYGYTF.